Listed below are T cell receptor beta chains from one sample, sequenced in a study of blood T cell repertoires in COVID-19. Sequencing was performed with immunoSEQ multiplex PCR; in TCRdb, only in-frame clones are kept and a portion is missing. The repertoire holds over 85,000 clones, with just over 85% as singletons. The sequenced sample was peripheral blood. The receptor set was obtained from a woman aged 65 to 85 with acute or convalescent COVID-19. CDR3s include the opening cysteine and the closing phenylalanine or tryptophan. Each record gives: D gene, CDR3 length, J gene, clone size, V gene, CDR3 DNA, CDR3 protein. A D gene is named only where the DNA matches it firmly. The size field is filled for only some rows; it gives once, few, many or a size class.

TRBD1	14	TRBJ2-7	.	TRBV7-9	TGTGCCAGCAGACAGACAGGGGATTCCTACGAGCAGTACTTC	CASRQTGDSYEQYF
.	14	TRBJ2-5	.	TRBV9	TGTGCCAGCAACGTGGGGGGGCCGGCGGAGACCCAGTACTTC	CASNVGGPAETQYF
.	14	TRBJ2-2	few	TRBV9	TGTGCCAGCAGTCAAAGACAGCTGGCCGGGGAGCTGTTTTTT	CASSQRQLAGELFF
TRBD2	17	TRBJ2-3	.	TRBV6-2/TRBV6-3	TGTGCCAGCAGTTACCGACTAGCGGGGGCAAGGGGAGATACGCAGTATTTT	CASSYRLAGARGDTQYF
.	11	TRBJ1-2	.	TRBV29-1	TGCAGCGTTGAGGGGAGGACAGGCTACACCTTC	CSVEGRTGYTF
TRBD1	14	TRBJ1-2	once	TRBV24-1	TGTGCCACCAGTGCAGGCGAAGGACAGGGGGGCTACACCTTC	CATSAGEGQGGYTF
TRBD2	18	TRBJ2-1	.	TRBV5-1	TGCGCCAGCAGAAGACTAGCGGGACCTACCTTGGGATACAATGAGCAGTTCTTC	CASRRLAGPTLGYNEQFF
TRBD2	11	TRBJ2-1	.	TRBV29-1	TGCGGGGGGACTATGTACAATGAGCAGTTCTTC	CGGTMYNEQFF
TRBD2	17	TRBJ2-5	.	TRBV5-5	TGTGCCAGCAGCTTGGCCCTAGCGGGACCACACCAAGAGACCCAGTACTTC	CASSLALAGPHQETQYF
TRBD1	15	TRBJ2-1	.	TRBV5-4	TGTGCCAGCAGCTTTTTGGGACAGGGGTCGAATGAGCAGTTCTTC	CASSFLGQGSNEQFF
.	13	TRBJ1-1	.	TRBV6-4	TGTGCCAGCAGTGTTGGAGAGAACACTGAAGCTTTCTTT	CASSVGENTEAFF
TRBD1	16	TRBJ2-1	.	TRBV28	TGTGCCAGCAGTTATTCCCGGGACAGGCCCTACAATGAGCAGTTCTTC	CASSYSRDRPYNEQFF
.	12	TRBJ1-1	.	TRBV4-1	TGCGCCAGCAGCCTCTACGGTACTGAAGCTTTCTTT	CASSLYGTEAFF
TRBD2	14	TRBJ2-1	.	TRBV5-1	TGCGCCAGCAGCCGGACTAGCGGGACCAATGAGCAGTTCTTC	CASSRTSGTNEQFF
.	14	TRBJ2-7	.	TRBV5-8	TGTGCCAGCAGCTTTGGTTCCGGGGAGGACGAGCAGTACTTC	CASSFGSGEDEQYF
.	15	TRBJ1-4	.	TRBV28	TGTGCCAGCAGTTTTCGGGAGGTGGGGTTTGAAAAACTGTTTTTT	CASSFREVGFEKLFF